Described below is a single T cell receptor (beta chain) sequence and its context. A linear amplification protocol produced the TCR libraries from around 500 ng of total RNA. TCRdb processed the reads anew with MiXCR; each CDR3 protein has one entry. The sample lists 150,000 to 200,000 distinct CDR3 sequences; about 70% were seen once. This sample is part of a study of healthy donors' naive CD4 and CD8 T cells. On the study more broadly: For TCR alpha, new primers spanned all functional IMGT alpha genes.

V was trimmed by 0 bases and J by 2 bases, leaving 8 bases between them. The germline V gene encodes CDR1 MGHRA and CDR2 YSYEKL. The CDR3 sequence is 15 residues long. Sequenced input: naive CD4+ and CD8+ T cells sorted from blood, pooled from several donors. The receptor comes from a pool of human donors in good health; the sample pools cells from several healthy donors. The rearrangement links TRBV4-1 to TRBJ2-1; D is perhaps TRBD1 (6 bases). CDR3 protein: CASSQDKGAYNEQFF. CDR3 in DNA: TGCGCCAGCAGCCAAGATAAGGGGGCCTACAATGAGCAGTTCTTC.